Described below is a single T cell receptor beta chain sequence and its context. The table came from immunoSEQ multiplex PCR; TCRdb's copy has only in-frame clones and leaves some out. The sample contains roughly 1 million clones, around 74% of which appear only once. This sample is drawn from a study of shared clonotypes between healthy human individuals. CD45RA+ naive and CD45RA-negative memory subsets were separated from CD4+ cells. The specimen was memory CD4+ T cells sorted from blood. Described subset: CD45RA-negative fraction. The receptor's source is a man younger than 35 in good health.

The CDR3 loop is CASISTGDTGELFF. The CDR3, as DNA: TGTGCCAGTATCTCGACAGGGGACACCGGGGAGCTGTTTTTT. The chain couples TRBV19 to TRBJ2-2; 8 nucleotides agree with TRBD1. Unmatched junction bases numbered 4, after V lost 7 bases and J lost 3 bases. Germline V gene sequence: CDR1 LNHDA, CDR2 SQIVND (reference sequence). The CDR3 loop spans 14 amino acids.